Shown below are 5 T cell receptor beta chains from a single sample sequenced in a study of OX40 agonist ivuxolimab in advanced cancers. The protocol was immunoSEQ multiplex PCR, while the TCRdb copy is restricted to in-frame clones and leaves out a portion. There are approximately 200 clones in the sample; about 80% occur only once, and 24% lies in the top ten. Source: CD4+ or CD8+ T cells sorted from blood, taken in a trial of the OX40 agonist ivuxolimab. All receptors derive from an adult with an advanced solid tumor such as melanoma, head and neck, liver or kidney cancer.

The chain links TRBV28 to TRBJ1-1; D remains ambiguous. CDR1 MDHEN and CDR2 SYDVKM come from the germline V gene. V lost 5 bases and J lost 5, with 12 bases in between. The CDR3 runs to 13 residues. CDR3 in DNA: TGTGCCAGCAGTCTAAGGTCCGATACTGAAGCTTTCTTT. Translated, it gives CASSLRSDTEAFF.

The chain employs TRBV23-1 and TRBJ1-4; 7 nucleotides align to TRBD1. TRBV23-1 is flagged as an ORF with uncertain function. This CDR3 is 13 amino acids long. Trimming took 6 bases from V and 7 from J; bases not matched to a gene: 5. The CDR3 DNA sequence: TGCGCCAGCAGCGGTGGGGACAGTGAAAAACTGTTTTTT. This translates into CASSGGDSEKLFF.

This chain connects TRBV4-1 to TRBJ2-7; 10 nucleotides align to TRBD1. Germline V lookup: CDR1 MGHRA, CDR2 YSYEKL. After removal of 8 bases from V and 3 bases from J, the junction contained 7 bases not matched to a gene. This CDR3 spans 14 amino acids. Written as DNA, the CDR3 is TGCGCCAGCCGGGGGACAGGGGCTAACTACGAGCAGTACTTC. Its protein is CASRGTGANYEQYF.

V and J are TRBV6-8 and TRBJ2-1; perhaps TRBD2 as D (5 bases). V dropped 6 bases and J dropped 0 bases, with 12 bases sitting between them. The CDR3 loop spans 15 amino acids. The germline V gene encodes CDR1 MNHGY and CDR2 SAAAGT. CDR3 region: CASSLSEGSYNEQFF. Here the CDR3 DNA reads TGTGCCAGCAGCTTGAGCGAGGGCTCCTACAATGAGCAGTTCTTC.

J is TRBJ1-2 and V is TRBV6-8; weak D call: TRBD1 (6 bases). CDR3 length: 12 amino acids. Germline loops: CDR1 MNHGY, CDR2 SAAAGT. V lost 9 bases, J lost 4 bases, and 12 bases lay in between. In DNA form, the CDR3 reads TGTGCCAGGGTTGGGGGGGCCTATGGCTACACCTTC. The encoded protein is CARVGGAYGYTF.